This T cell receptor (beta chain) was sequenced during a study of cytotoxic CD8 clonotypes in ibrutinib-treated CLL. For the study at large: Partial responders around 25, complete 2; 12 progressed and about 15 stayed in remission by median roughly 70 months. Study-level results: At baseline, clonality was higher than in age-matched healthy donors and correlated with CD8+ counts.

With respect to this clone: What it binds is not known.

J lost 7 bases, V lost 5 bases, and 6 bases had no gene match. The CDR3 runs to 15 residues. Germline V gene lookup returns CDR1 LNHDA and CDR2 SQIVND (reference sequence). Sequencing was performed with immunoSEQ multiplex PCR; in TCRdb, only in-frame clones are kept and a portion is missing. The sample carries some 350,000 clones, 67% recorded once. The specimen comprised PBMCs, sampled after 36 months of ibrutinib treatment. The chain recombines TRBV19 with TRBJ2-2, with TRBD2 identical over 11 bases. This receptor was taken from a human donor with chronic lymphocytic leukemia. The CDR3 reads CASSRLAGINGELFF. CDR3 in DNA: TGTGCCAGTAGTCGACTAGCGGGAATTAACGGGGAGCTGTTTTTT.